The 20 T cell receptor beta chains in this list originate from one sample, sequenced in a study of blood T cell repertoires in COVID-19. The table came from immunoSEQ multiplex PCR; TCRdb's copy has only in-frame clones and leaves some out. The data hold 250,000 to 300,000 clones, with roughly 91% observed a single time. Sequencing was done on a sample of peripheral blood. Receptors originate from a man in his forties with acute or convalescent COVID-19.

The chain has TRBV4-1 and TRBJ1-4, with D hard to call. Between the trimmed V and J ends, which lost 5 bases and 5 bases, there was a span of 12 bases. CDR3 length equals 14 residues. CDR1 is MGHRA and CDR2 is YSYEKL in the germline V gene. CDR3 nucleotides: TGCGCCAGCAGCGATCTGGGAGAAAATGAAAAACTGTTTTTT. Translating it yields CASSDLGENEKLFF.

This clone was observed a single time. The J gene is TRBJ1-3, the V gene TRBV19; D is unclear. The V end was cut by 7 bases, the J end by 6 bases, with 16 bases between. CDR3 length: 14 amino acids. The germline V gene has CDR1 LNHDA and CDR2 SQIVND (reference sequence). CDR3 DNA: TGTGCCAGTAATTGGTCCCCCCAGGCAAACACCATATATTTT. Its protein is CASNWSPQANTIYF.

The gene calls are TRBV9 and TRBJ1-3, with TRBD1 as a possible D gene (6 bases). Germline-derived CDR1 and CDR2 are SGDLS and YYNGEE. Trimming took 3 bases from V and 0 from J, leaving 13 bases between them. CDR3 length: 16 amino acids. The CDR3 region has the DNA TGTGCCAGCAGCGGGACAGTGGAGAGCTCTGGAAACACCATATATTTT. Its protein is CASSGTVESSGNTIYF.

The rearrangement joins TRBV19 to TRBJ2-1, with 9 bases that match TRBD2. The germline V gene encodes CDR1 LNHDA and CDR2 SQIVND (reference sequence). With V trimmed by 4 bases and J by 10 bases, 8 bases remained unmatched. The CDR3 has 14 residues. For the CDR3, the DNA is TGTGCCAGTAGTACGGGGACTAGCTTCCACGAGCAGTTCTTC. It yields the protein CASSTGTSFHEQFF.

This rearrangement joins TRBV5-1 to TRBJ2-3; no clear D gene. Trimming took 1 base from V and 2 from J, leaving 11 bases between them. Germline CDR1 is SGHRS and CDR2 is YFSETQ. The length of the CDR3 is 15 residues. The CDR3 nucleotides are TGCGCCAGCAGCTTGTATGGCAGTTCCACAGATACGCAGTATTTT. It encodes CASSLYGSSTDTQYF. Looking up the rest from reference TRBV5-1 and TRBJ2-3 gives the full variable domain: KAGVTQTPRYLIKTRGQQVTLSCSPISGHRSVSWYQQTPGQGLQFLFEYFSETQRNKGNFPGRFSGRQFSNSRSEMNVSTLELGDSALYLCASSLYGSSTDTQYFGPGTRLTVL.

This clone appeared a single time. The chain combines TRBV10-3 with TRBJ1-3, with a tentative D call TRBD1 (5 bases). The V end was cut by 2 bases, the J end by 3 bases, with 11 bases between. Germline-derived CDR1 and CDR2 are ENHRY and SYGVKD. CDR3 length: 15 amino acids. CDR3 sequence reads: CAISEQGGGGNTIYF. The CDR3 DNA reads TGTGCCATCAGTGAGCAGGGCGGCGGTGGAAACACCATATATTTT.

V gene TRBV29-1 combines with J gene TRBJ2-3, with 10 nucleotides matching TRBD1. Germline V gives CDR1 SQVTM, CDR2 ANQGSEA. The CDR3 is 15 amino acids. Trimming took 6 bases from V and 2 from J; bases not matched to a gene: 8. The CDR3 DNA reads TGCAGCGTGATGCCGGGACAGGGGTACACAGATACGCAGTATTTT. Residues: CSVMPGQGYTDTQYF.

The J gene is TRBJ1-6, the V gene TRBV5-8, with 11 bases lining up with TRBD1. The V and J ends lost 1 base and 1 base, in that order; junction bases with no gene match: 1. The germline gives CDR1 SGHTS, CDR2 YDEGEE. The CDR3 spans 17 residues. CDR3 protein: CASSLRDRGSYNSPLHF. For the CDR3, the DNA is TGTGCCAGCAGCTTGAGGGACAGGGGGTCCTATAATTCACCCCTCCACTTT.

The chain is built from TRBV25-1 and TRBJ2-5; 7 nucleotides agree with TRBD1. Germline values: CDR1 MGHDK, CDR2 SYGVNS. Unmatched junction bases numbered 14, after V lost 7 bases and J lost 9 bases. The CDR3 is made up of 14 amino acids. The chain's CDR3 is CASTATGPLEAQYF. DNA of the CDR3: TGTGCCAGCACTGCGACAGGGCCCTTGGAGGCCCAGTACTTC.

This chain uses TRBV19 with TRBJ1-5, with D unclear. CDR1 and CDR2 (germline): LNHDA, SQIVND (reference sequence). The CDR3 runs 14 residues. The ends were cut back, 9 bases at V and 4 bases at J, with 16 bases in the middle. The CDR3 here is CASHDYSSNQPQHF. Written as DNA, the CDR3 is TGTGCCAGCCATGACTACAGTTCAAATCAGCCCCAGCATTTT.

The V and J genes are TRBV5-6 and TRBJ1-1; the D is unclear. CDR3 length: 13 amino acids. Per germline, CDR1 SGHDT and CDR2 YYEEEE. Trimming pared 1 base from V and 2 bases from J, leaving 6 bases between. The CDR3 protein is CASSLSRNTEAFF. The CDR3 nucleotides are TGTGCCAGCAGCTTGTCTAGAAACACTGAAGCTTTCTTT.

The J gene is TRBJ2-1, the V gene TRBV15; TRBD1 is a possible D gene (6 bases). This CDR3 spans 15 amino acids. V was cut by 0 bases and J by 6 bases, with 12 bases left in between. Germline CDR1 reads LNHNV; CDR2 reads YYDKDF (reference sequence). In DNA, the CDR3 is TGTGCCACCAGCAGAGATCGTCTCAGGGGCAATGAGCAGTTCTTC. Amino acids: CATSRDRLRGNEQFF. Drawing the rest from reference TRBV15 and TRBJ2-1, the complete variable domain is DAMVIQNPRYQVTQFGKPVTLSCSQTLNHNVMYWYQQKSSQAPKLLFHYYDKDFNNEADTPDNFQSRRPNTSFCFLDIRSPGLGDTAMYLCATSRDRLRGNEQFFGPGTRLTVL.

CDR3 in DNA: TGTGCCAGCAGCGTCGGAGGTGCAAGGGCAGACCTCTATGGCTACACCTTC. Translated, it gives CASSVGGARADLYGYTF. The chain is built from TRBV9 and TRBJ1-2; no clear D gene. The CDR3 is 17 amino acids. V was clipped by 2 bases and J by 4 bases, with 21 bases between them. Germline loops: CDR1 SGDLS, CDR2 YYNGEE.

This chain links TRBV24-1 with TRBJ1-2; D uncertain. Trimming took 2 bases from V and 4 from J, leaving 16 bases between them. This CDR3 is 16 amino acids long. Germline V CDR1 and CDR2: KGHDR, SFDVKD. The CDR3 loop reads CATSDSRAGPFYGYTF. In nucleotides, the CDR3 is TGTGCCACCAGTGATTCCCGGGCGGGCCCCTTCTATGGCTACACCTTC.

This clone was detected a few times. The rearrangement links TRBV6-6 to TRBJ1-2, with 8 nucleotides matching TRBD1. V was pared by 5 bases and J by 12 bases, with 14 bases of the junction left unmatched. Germline lookup yields CDR1 MNHNY and CDR2 SVGAGI (reference sequence). The CDR3 totals 14 residues. The CDR3: CASSTRDRHPKHTF. The CDR3 DNA is TGTGCCAGCAGTACCCGGGACAGGCACCCAAAGCACACCTTC.

V is TRBV19 and J is TRBJ1-5; possibly TRBD1 for D (5 bases). V lost 5 bases and J 8 bases, leaving 19 bases between the germline ends. CDR3 size: 15 residues. CDR1 and CDR2 from the germline V gene are LNHDA and SQIVND (reference sequence). CDR3 residues: CASSPSTDLAKPQHF. The DNA for the CDR3 is TGTGCCAGTAGTCCCTCGACAGACTTGGCAAAGCCCCAGCATTTT.

This chain links TRBV12-5 with TRBJ2-3; 8 bases are shared with TRBD1. Unmatched junction bases numbered 9, after V lost 7 bases and J lost 0 bases. CDR1 is LGHNT, CDR2 FRNRAP, per germline. The CDR3 is made up of 16 amino acids. The CDR3 here is CASAWGTGYSTDTQYF. CDR3 sequence (DNA): TGTGCTAGTGCCTGGGGGACAGGTTATAGCACAGATACGCAGTATTTT.

V gene TRBV2 combines with J gene TRBJ1-5; possible D gene TRBD1, 5 bases. The germline V gene encodes CDR1 SNHLY and CDR2 FYNNEI. The V end was cut by 3 bases, the J end by 1 base, with 10 bases between. This CDR3 is 15 amino acids long. This CDR3 reads CASSEWGGSNQPQHF. CDR3 nucleotides: TGTGCCAGCAGTGAGTGGGGGGGAAGCAATCAGCCCCAGCATTTT.

The rearrangement uses TRBV30 and TRBJ1-5, with D perhaps matching TRBD1 (5 bases). V gave up 2 bases and J gave up 3 bases, with 11 bases separating them. Germline CDR1 and CDR2: GTSNPN and SVGIG (reference sequence). The CDR3 totals 14 residues. CDR3 nucleotides: TGTGCCTGGAGTCACGGCAGGGACAATCAGCCCCAGCATTTT. Protein product: CAWSHGRDNQPQHF.

The J gene is TRBJ2-7, the V gene TRBV14; 8 nucleotides line up with TRBD1. Germline V lookup: CDR1 SGHDN, CDR2 FVKESK. This CDR3 comprises 17 residues. J lost 0 bases, V lost 4 bases, and 11 bases had no gene match. This CDR3 is CASSLSPTGESSYEQYF. CDR3 nucleotide sequence: TGTGCCAGCAGCCTCAGTCCGACAGGGGAGAGCTCCTACGAGCAGTACTTC.